This T cell receptor (beta chain) is from a study of T cell responses to AZD1222 COVID-19 vaccine. Germline CDR1 and CDR2: SGHDT and YYEEEE. The CDR3 contains 15 residues. With 3 bases removed from V and 0 bases from J, the gap between germline ends came to 9 bases. Sequencing used immunoSEQ multiplex PCR; TCRdb keeps in-frame clones, though not all of them. The repertoire holds roughly 130,000 clones, with about 87% as singletons. The receptor was isolated from an adult in good health. V usage is TRBV5-6 and J usage is TRBJ1-4; D ambiguous. Sequencing was performed on peripheral blood, taken on day 0 of AZD1222 vaccination. The CDR3 is CASSSGDTTNEKLFF. The CDR3 DNA sequence: TGTGCCAGCAGCTCGGGAGACACAACTAATGAAAAACTGTTTTTT.